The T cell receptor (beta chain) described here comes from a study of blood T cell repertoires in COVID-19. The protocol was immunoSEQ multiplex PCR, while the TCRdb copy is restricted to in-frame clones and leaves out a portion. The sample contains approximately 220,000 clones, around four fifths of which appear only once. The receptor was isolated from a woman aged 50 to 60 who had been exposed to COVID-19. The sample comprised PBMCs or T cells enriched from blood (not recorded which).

The CDR3 sequence is CATSRDQGLINTGELFF. The CDR3 coding sequence is TGTGCCACCAGCAGAGATCAGGGGTTAATAAACACCGGGGAGCTGTTTTTT. The chain recombines TRBV15 with TRBJ2-2; a possible D gene is TRBD1 (6 bases). The CDR3 totals 17 residues. The V gene lost 0 bases and the J gene lost 2 bases, with 13 bases spanning the gap. Germline V lookup: CDR1 LNHNV, CDR2 YYDKDF (reference sequence). Supplemented by reference TRBV15 and TRBJ2-2, the full variable domain reads DAMVIQNPRYQVTQFGKPVTLSCSQTLNHNVMYWYQQKSSQAPKLLFHYYDKDFNNEADTPDNFQSRRPNTSFCFLDIRSPGLGDTAMYLCATSRDQGLINTGELFFGEGSRLTVL.